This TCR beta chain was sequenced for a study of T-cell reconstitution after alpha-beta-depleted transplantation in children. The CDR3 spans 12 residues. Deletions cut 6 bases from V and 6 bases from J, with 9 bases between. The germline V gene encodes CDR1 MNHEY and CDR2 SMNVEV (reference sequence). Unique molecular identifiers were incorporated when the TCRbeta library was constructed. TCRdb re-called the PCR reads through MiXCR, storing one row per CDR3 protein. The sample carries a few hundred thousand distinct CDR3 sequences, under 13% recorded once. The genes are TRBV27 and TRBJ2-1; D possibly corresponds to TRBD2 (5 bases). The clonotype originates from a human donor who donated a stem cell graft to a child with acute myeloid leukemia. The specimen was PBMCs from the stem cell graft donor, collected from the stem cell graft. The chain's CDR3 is CASSRGTNEQFF. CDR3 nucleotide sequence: TGTGCCAGCAGCCGGGGTACCAATGAGCAGTTCTTC.